The rows below give T cell receptor beta chains drawn from one sample of a study of OX40 agonist ivuxolimab in advanced cancers. The data were produced by immunoSEQ multiplex PCR, yet TCRdb's version contains in-frame clones alone and is incomplete. The sample contains tens of thousands of clones, around four fifths of which appear only once. The specimen comprised CD4+ or CD8+ T cells sorted from blood, sampled in a trial of the OX40 agonist ivuxolimab. The origin of the receptors is an adult with an advanced solid tumor such as melanoma, head and neck, liver or kidney cancer. CDR3s include the opening cysteine and the closing phenylalanine or tryptophan. A D gene is named only where the DNA matches it firmly. Where a row states a size, it is once, few, many or the class of an expanded clone; other rows omit it.

J	size	V	D	DNA	CDR3
TRBJ2-1	NA	TRBV7-6	NA	TGTGCCAGCAGCTTCCAAGGGGGTGAGCAGTTCTTC	CASSFQGGEQFF
TRBJ1-1	NA	TRBV7-2	NA	TGTGCCAGCAGCTTAGCGCACCTGGGGGCCACTGAAGCTTTCTTT	CASSLAHLGATEAFF
TRBJ2-3	NA	TRBV6-1	NA	TGTGCCAGCCACGAGGACATCCCGTCAGATACGCAGTATTTT	CASHEDIPSDTQYF
TRBJ2-1	once	TRBV13	NA	TGTGCCAGCGGGCGACTAACCAACAATGAGCAGTTCTTC	CASGRLTNNEQFF
TRBJ2-1	NA	TRBV7-8	NA	TGTGCCAGCAGCTTAAGTCATGAGCAGTTCTTC	CASSLSHEQFF
TRBJ1-5	NA	TRBV19	NA	TGTGCCAGTAGTATAGCGGGTGACGGCAATCAGCCCCAGCATTTT	CASSIAGDGNQPQHF
TRBJ2-7	NA	TRBV7-9	NA	TGTGCCAGCAGCTTAGCCAACAGGGAAGACTACGAGCAGTACTTC	CASSLANREDYEQYF
TRBJ2-2	NA	TRBV9	TRBD2	TGTGCCAGCAGCGGCGCCAGGACTAGCGTGGACACCGGGGAGCTGTTTTTT	CASSGARTSVDTGELFF
TRBJ2-1	once	TRBV4-1	NA	TGCGCCAGCAGCCGAACTTACAATGAGCAGTTCTTC	CASSRTYNEQFF
TRBJ2-1	NA	TRBV27	TRBD2	TGTGCCAGCGCTAGCGGGGGCCTGAGCTCCTACAATGAGCAGTTCTTC	CASASGGLSSYNEQFF
TRBJ1-1	NA	TRBV9	TRBD1	TGTGCCAGCACTTTTACAGGGGGCGAAGACGGCACTGAAGCTTTCTTT	CASTFTGGEDGTEAFF
TRBJ2-3	large	TRBV6-4	TRBD1	TGTGCCAGCAGTGACTCGCAGGGGGCAGATACGCAGTATTTT	CASSDSQGADTQYF
TRBJ2-2	NA	TRBV19	NA	TGTGCCAGCGCTCCTGGGGTTGACACCGGGGAGCTGTTTTTT	CASAPGVDTGELFF
TRBJ2-3	few	TRBV6-4	TRBD2	TGTGCCAGCAGTGAGGGACTAGCGGGATCCGATACGCAGTATTTT	CASSEGLAGSDTQYF
TRBJ2-1	NA	TRBV27	NA	TGTGCCAGCATCAGGGAGAATGAGCAGTTCTTC	CASIRENEQFF
TRBJ2-7	NA	TRBV9	TRBD2	TGTGCCAGCAGTGCCAGCGGGGGGGCCTCCTACGAGCAGTACTTC	CASSASGGASYEQYF
TRBJ1-2	NA	TRBV7-2	TRBD1	TGTGCCAGCAGCCTCGGGACAGTTTTTGGCTACACCTTC	CASSLGTVFGYTF
TRBJ2-7	many	TRBV27	TRBD2	TGTGCCAGCAGTTTCTCGGGGGGATTCCCCTACGAGCAGTACTTC	CASSFSGGFPYEQYF
TRBJ2-7	NA	TRBV7-6	TRBD2	TGTGCCAGCAGCGAAATACTATCAGCGGGAGCGTCCTCCTACGAGCAGTACTTC	CASSEILSAGASSYEQYF
TRBJ2-1	once	TRBV9	NA	TGTGCCAGCAGCCAACAGGGCAATGAGCAGTTCTTC	CASSQQGNEQFF
TRBJ2-1	few	TRBV19	NA	TGTGCCAGTAGTATAACCGTCGGGGATACCTATTACAATGAGCAGTTCTTC	CASSITVGDTYYNEQFF
TRBJ2-2	NA	TRBV28	NA	TGTGCCAGCAGTTTGAACCGGGACTTTGACGGGGAGCTGTTTTTT	CASSLNRDFDGELFF
TRBJ2-7	NA	TRBV7-9	NA	TGTGCCAGCAGCTTGAGTAACGAGCAGTACTTC	CASSLSNEQYF
TRBJ2-7	NA	TRBV7-3	TRBD1	TGTGCCAGCAGCCATACAGGGGGTTTTGAGCAGTACTTC	CASSHTGGFEQYF
TRBJ2-7	few	TRBV27	TRBD2	TGTGCCAGCAGTTTACTCTCTAGCGGGGACTACGAGCAGTACTTC	CASSLLSSGDYEQYF
TRBJ1-2	once	TRBV6-5	NA	TGTGCCAGCAGCCCCGGGGGGGCATATGGCTACACCTTC	CASSPGGAYGYTF
TRBJ2-1	NA	TRBV9	TRBD2	TGTGCCAGCAGCGCCCCGGGACTAGTTTTGGGTGAGCAGTTCTTC	CASSAPGLVLGEQFF
TRBJ2-7	NA	TRBV11-3	NA	TGTGCCAGCAGCTTCCCTGGGGATTACGAGCAGTACTTC	CASSFPGDYEQYF
TRBJ1-5	NA	TRBV4-1	NA	TGCGCCAGCAGCCAAGATCCCACAGGCCGGAATCAGCCCCAGCATTTT	CASSQDPTGRNQPQHF
TRBJ1-1	NA	TRBV19	NA	TGTGCCAGTAGTATAGGGAACGGCGATCCTTTCTTT	CASSIGNGDPFF
TRBJ2-2	NA	TRBV7-6	NA	TGTGCCAGCAACCTTGGGGTGTCATTGAGCACCGGGGAGCTGTTTTTT	CASNLGVSLSTGELFF
TRBJ2-7	NA	TRBV4-3	NA	TGCGCCAGCAGCCAAGATCCGGACAGCTCCTACGAGCAGTACTTC	CASSQDPDSSYEQYF